The 26 T cell receptor beta chains below come from one sample, sequenced in a study of regulatory T cells in long-lasting Graves disease. With iRepertoire HTBI primers and Arm-PCR of CDR3 regions, TCR beta libraries were built. TCRdb passed the multiplex PCR reads through MiXCR, listing each CDR3 protein once. The table shows fewer than 550,000 distinct CDR3 sequences, with over 15% occurring only once. Regarding time point: newly diagnosed GD, antithyroid drugs for less than 3 months. RNA extracted from PBMCs served as the sequencing template. In addition, the sample was reused for a study of T cells in Graves' hyperthyroidism and ophthalmopathy.

Sequencing used peripheral blood mononuclear cells (PBMCs), obtained at new diagnosis, from a patient treated with antithyroid drugs. Receptors were obtained from a woman aged 18-30 years with Graves disease.

In this sample, this clonotype turned up many times. The chain combines TRBV11-2 with TRBJ2-1, with 11 bases fitting TRBD2. The CDR3 loop spans 16 amino acids. V gave up 5 bases and J gave up 7 bases; unmatched junction bases: 10. CDR1 is SGHAT, CDR2 FQNNGV, per germline. The CDR3, as DNA: TGTGCCAGCAGCCCCGGACTAGCGGGCAAGTTTAATGAGCAGTTCTTC. Translated, it gives CASSPGLAGKFNEQFF.

A word on this clonotype: A far larger clone differs by one base, so this is likely a read error. The V gene is TRBV7-8, the J gene TRBJ2-1; no firm D call. The germline CDR1 and CDR2 sequences are SGHVS and FQNEAQ. This CDR3 is 15 amino acids long. The germline V and J ends were trimmed by 6 bases and 4 bases, with 16 bases remaining between them. Here the CDR3 DNA reads TGTGCCAGCAGTCTTGTTGTGGCTGGGTACAATGAGCAGTTCTTC. Protein sequence: CASSLVVAGYNEQFF.

This clonotype appeared a few times. The chain links TRBV12-3 or TRBV12-4 to TRBJ1-2, with 9 bases identical to TRBD1. This CDR3 comprises 15 residues. Trimming removed 5 bases from V and 2 bases from J; junction bases left unmatched: 6. The CDR3 sequence: CASSLRDRANYGYTF. The DNA for the CDR3 is TGTGCCAGCAGTCTCCGGGACAGGGCCAACTATGGCTACACCTTC.

This clonotype was counted a few times. Sequence at one end of the junction differs from germline and may be a read error. The chain recombines TRBV7-7 with TRBJ2-2; no clear D gene. Germline values: CDR1 SSHAT, CDR2 FNYEAQ (reference sequence). The CDR3 is 13 residues long. For the CDR3, the DNA is TGTGCTAGCAGCTTACTTATGACCGGGGAGCTGTTTTTT. Its protein product is CASSLLMTGELFF.

This clonotype was found many times. This chain joins TRBV11-2 and TRBJ2-5, with 7 bases matching TRBD2. Unmatched junction bases numbered 14, after V lost 2 bases and J lost 2 bases. Germline lookup yields CDR1 SGHAT and CDR2 FQNNGV. This CDR3 has 18 residues. DNA for the CDR3: TGTGCCAGCAGCTTACTCGGGGAGGGGTGGGTCGGTCAAGAGACCCAGTACTTC. It encodes CASSLLGEGWVGQETQYF.

This clonotype occurred many times. The chain joins TRBV7-3 to TRBJ2-7, with D possibly matching TRBD2 (6 bases). Germline loops: CDR1 SGHTA, CDR2 FQGTGA. V was trimmed by 5 bases and J by 4 bases, leaving 18 bases between them. The CDR3 runs 15 residues. The CDR3 protein is CASSAKGRGKYEQYF. For the CDR3, the DNA is TGTGCCAGCAGCGCGAAGGGACGGGGGAAATACGAGCAGTACTTC.

This clonotype was observed a handful of times. The chain joins TRBV29-1 to TRBJ2-3; a weak D match, TRBD2 (5 bases). Trimming cost V 1 base and J 2 bases, with 10 bases left between them. CDR1 SQVTM and CDR2 ANQGSEA come from the germline V gene. This CDR3 region has 14 residues. The CDR3 loop is CSVEAQRYTDTQYF. The CDR3 nucleotides are TGCAGCGTTGAAGCTCAGCGGTACACAGATACGCAGTATTTT.

There are a few counts of this clonotype. The chain recombines TRBV7-2 with TRBJ2-7; D may be TRBD1 (5 bases). The CDR3 covers 13 residues. The V and J ends lost 4 bases and 2 bases respectively, with 9 bases between them. The germline V gene has CDR1 SGHTA and CDR2 FQGNSA. DNA for the CDR3: TGTGCCAGCAGCTCGCAGGGCCCCTACGAGCAGTACTTC. The encoded protein is CASSSQGPYEQYF.

The chain recombines TRBV7-9 with TRBJ2-6, with D unclear. The CDR3 length is 15 residues. Per the germline V gene, CDR1 is SEHNR and CDR2 is FQNEAQ (reference sequence). V lost 4 bases, J lost 0 bases, and 7 bases lay in between. CDR3 coding DNA: TGTGCCAGCAGCTCCCGTCCCTCTGGGGCCAACGTCCTGACTTTC. It codes for CASSSRPSGANVLTF. Full variable domain (remainder filled in from reference TRBV7-9 and TRBJ2-6): DTGVSQNPRHKITKRGQNVTFRCDPISEHNRLYWYRQTLGQGPEFLTYFQNEAQLEKSRLLSDRFSAERPKGSFSTLEIQRTEQGDSAMYLCASSSRPSGANVLTFGAGSRLTVL.

This clonotype was counted at least ten times. The J gene is TRBJ2-1, the V gene TRBV18; D possibly corresponds to TRBD2 (6 bases). The CDR3 is 14 amino acids. Trimming removed 3 bases at V and 6 bases at J, with 12 bases between. The germline CDR1 and CDR2 sequences are KGHSH and LQKENI. CDR3 residues: CASSPTTRRNEQFF. The CDR3 nucleotides are TGTGCCAGCTCACCTACGACTAGACGCAATGAGCAGTTCTTC.

This clonotype was detected ten times or more. The chain couples TRBV12-3 or TRBV12-4 to TRBJ2-7, with a weak D call TRBD2 (7 bases). Trimming removed 6 bases from V and 5 bases from J, with 17 bases in between. The CDR3 is 14 amino acids. DNA for the CDR3: TGTGCCAGCAGCCCCCTTGGCGGGGGCCACGAGCAGTACTTC. This gives the protein CASSPLGGGHEQYF.

This clonotype occurred many times. The J gene is TRBJ2-5, the V gene TRBV30; possibly TRBD1 for D (5 bases). Germline values: CDR1 GTSNPN, CDR2 SVGIG (reference sequence). The CDR3 totals 15 residues. V lost 3 bases to trimming and J lost 1 base, with 15 bases between them. CDR3: CAWRSYRQLQETQYF. In DNA form, the CDR3 reads TGTGCCTGGAGGAGTTACCGACAGCTCCAAGAGACCCAGTACTTC. Supplemented by reference TRBV30 and TRBJ2-5, the full variable domain reads SQTIHQWPATLVQPVGSPLSLECTVEGTSNPNLYWYRQAAGRGLQLLFYSVGIGQISSEVPQNLSASRPQDRQFILSSKKLLLSDSGFYLCAWRSYRQLQETQYFGPGTRLLVL.

In this sample, this clonotype turned up a few times. The J gene is TRBJ2-3, the V gene TRBV7-3; perhaps TRBD1 as D (5 bases). Germline V gene sequence: CDR1 SGHTA, CDR2 FQGTGA. This CDR3 spans 15 amino acids. V lost 3 bases, J lost 2 bases, and 12 bases lay in between. CDR3 residues: CASSFWTSSTDTQYF. DNA of the CDR3: TGTGCCAGCAGCTTTTGGACAAGTTCCACAGATACGCAGTATTTT. Full variable domain (remainder filled in from reference TRBV7-3 and TRBJ2-3): GAGVSQTPSNKVTEKGKYVELRCDPISGHTALYWYRQSLGQGPEFLIYFQGTGAADDSGLPNDRFFAVRPEGSVSTLKIQRTERGDSAVYLCASSFWTSSTDTQYFGPGTRLTVL.

This clonotype has a count of ten or more. The chain has TRBV2 and TRBJ2-5; 9 bases match TRBD1. Germline assignment: CDR1 SNHLY and CDR2 FYNNEI. Trimming took 7 bases from V and 4 from J; bases not matched to a gene: 4. The CDR3 is 13 residues long. In nucleotides, the CDR3 is TGTGCCAGCAAACCGGGACAGGGAGAGACCCAGTACTTC. Translating it yields CASKPGQGETQYF.

On this clonotype: This may stem from a read error, because a much larger clone lies one nucleotide away. The chain uses TRBV29-1 and TRBJ2-7; 10 bases align to TRBD2. The CDR3 covers 15 residues. CDR1 is SQVTM and CDR2 is ANQGSEA in the germline V gene. Trimming cost V 0 bases and J 7 bases; bases outside gene matches: 9. Written as DNA, the CDR3 is TGCAGCGTTGAAGAGATACCTAGCGGGAGTAATGAGCAGTACTTC. Its translation is CSVEEIPSGSNEQYF.

This clonotype has more than one count but fewer than ten. It may be a read error: a sequence one base away is much more abundant. This chain uses TRBV14 with TRBJ1-2; D gene ambiguous. The germline gives CDR1 SGHDN, CDR2 FVKESK. V lost 1 base and J lost 2, with 5 bases in between. The CDR3 is 13 amino acids. CDR3 region: CASSQVQNYGYTF. The CDR3 bases are TGTGCCAGCAGCCAAGTACAGAACTATGGCTACACCTTC.

In its sample, this clonotype was seen many times. The V gene is TRBV7-8, the J gene TRBJ2-1, with 10 nucleotides matching TRBD2. The CDR3 has 17 amino acids. Germline assignment: CDR1 SGHVS and CDR2 FQNEAQ. The ends lost 2 bases at V and 8 bases at J; junction bases unmatched: 12. DNA of the CDR3: TGTGCCAGCAGCTTAACGTTCGGGACTAGCGTTGTTTATGAGCAGTTCTTC. Translating it yields CASSLTFGTSVVYEQFF.

This clonotype was recorded at least ten times. The chain joins TRBV20-1 to TRBJ2-5, with 10 bases that match TRBD2. Germline V CDR1 and CDR2: DFQATT, SNEGSKA (reference sequence). The CDR3 contains 16 residues. The V gene end was trimmed by 0 bases and the J gene end by 3 bases; junction bases not matched to a gene: 7. CDR3 coding DNA: TGCAGTGCTAGAGAGGGACTAGCGAGAGAGGAAGAGACCCAGTACTTC. It codes for CSAREGLAREEETQYF.

This clonotype has ten or more counts. This rearrangement joins TRBV5-6 to TRBJ1-2, with unresolved D. Per the germline V gene, CDR1 is SGHDT and CDR2 is YYEEEE. The V gene lost 5 bases and the J gene lost 7 bases, with 12 bases spanning the gap. The CDR3 contains 12 residues. The chain's CDR3 is CASSSGSRGYTF. CDR3 coding DNA: TGTGCCAGCAGTTCGGGGTCGCGTGGCTACACCTTC.

In regard to this clonotype: At one boundary the junction diverges from the germline segment, which might be a read error. The J gene is TRBJ2-1, the V gene TRBV7-7; TRBD2 might be the D (6 bases). The CDR3 is 12 residues long. Germline V gene data show CDR1 as SSHAT and CDR2 as FNYEAQ (reference sequence). CDR3: CASSSPGDEQFF. The CDR3 coding sequence is TGTGCTAGCAGCAGCCCGGGGGATGAGCAGTTCTTC. Together with reference TRBV7-7 and TRBJ2-1, the CDR3 gives the full variable domain: GAGVSQSPRYKVTKRGQDVTLRCDPISSHATLYWYQQALGQGPEFLTYFNYEAQPDKSGLPSDRFSAERPEGSISTLTIQRTEQRDSAMYRCASSSPGDEQFFGPGTRLTVL.

J is TRBJ2-7 and V is TRBV7-8, with TRBD2 matching 13 bases. The CDR3 is 17 residues long. Germline CDR1 and CDR2: SGHVS and FQNEAQ. V trimming: 4 bases; J trimming: 2 bases; junction bases outside the gene matches: 8. This chain's CDR3 is CASSSLGLAGVAYEQYF. In nucleotides, the CDR3 is TGTGCCAGCAGCTCCCTCGGACTAGCGGGAGTGGCCTACGAGCAGTACTTC.

For the CDR3, the DNA is TGTGCCAGCAGTTTCCTGAATCAGCCCCAGCATTTT. The encoded protein is CASSFLNQPQHF. This chain uses TRBV27 with TRBJ1-5, with D unresolved. The CDR3 length is 12 residues. V dropped 3 bases and J dropped 4 bases, with 4 bases sitting between them. Looked up from germline, CDR1 is MNHEY and CDR2 is SMNVEV (reference sequence).

The table lists this clonotype with a few counts. This could be a read error, since a much larger clone is one nucleotide away. The chain has TRBV7-3 and TRBJ2-7; D is uncertain. Germline V CDR1 and CDR2: SGHTA, FQGTGA. The CDR3 totals 15 residues. The CDR3: CASSLNPSGNHEQHF. As DNA, the CDR3 is TGTGCCAGCAGCTTAAACCCTTCGGGTAACCACGAGCAGCACTTC.

This clonotype was found many times. V is TRBV20-1 and J is TRBJ2-5; D may correspond to TRBD1 or TRBD2 (5 bases each). The germline V gene encodes CDR1 DFQATT and CDR2 SNEGSKA (reference sequence). This CDR3 contains 12 residues. The germline V and J ends were trimmed by 3 bases and 3 bases, with 8 bases remaining between them. CDR3 in DNA: TGCAGTGCTAGGGGGGAGAAAGAGACCCAGTACTTC. It yields the protein CSARGEKETQYF.

This clonotype was picked up a small number of times. The chain combines TRBV10-2 with TRBJ2-5; D ambiguous. V shed 5 bases and J shed 5 bases, with 12 bases lying between them. Germline values: CDR1 WSHSY, CDR2 SAAADI. The CDR3 sequence is 13 residues long. The CDR3 DNA is TGCGCCAGCAGTCCATTGGGTGATGAGACCCAGTACTTC. Protein sequence: CASSPLGDETQYF.

This clonotype was seen only a few times. This rearrangement joins TRBV15 to TRBJ2-2; D uncertain. There are 14 residues in the CDR3. Germline assignment: CDR1 LNHNV and CDR2 YYDKDF (reference sequence). Trimming pared 4 bases from V and 6 bases from J, leaving 12 bases between. The CDR3, as DNA: TGTGCCACCAGCACAGGAGACTTCCCCGGGGAGCTGTTTTTT. This translates into CATSTGDFPGELFF.